Detailed here is one T cell receptor beta chain. This entry is derived from a study of somatic mutations in cytotoxic T cells in rheumatoid arthritis. The CDR3 has 14 residues. Losses at the gene ends were 4 bases for V and 1 base for J; bases not matched to a gene: 2. The germline CDR1 and CDR2 sequences are SEHNR and FQNEAQ (reference sequence). Generated by immunoSEQ multiplex PCR, the TCRdb table keeps only in-frame clones and is missing some. This sample has 18,000 or so clones, with approximately 80% found just once. Input material: CD8+ T cells sorted from blood. V is TRBV7-9 and J is TRBJ1-1, with 8 bases that match TRBD1. The clonotype comes from an adult with rheumatoid arthritis. CDR3 coding DNA: TGTGCCAGCAGCTCGACAGGGGCGAACACTGAAGCTTTCTTT. Translated, it gives CASSSTGANTEAFF.